This is a list of T cell receptor beta chains from one sample in a study of spatial heterogeneity in lung cancer. TCRdb re-called the 5' RACE reads through MiXCR, storing one row per CDR3 protein. The sample has 4,600 or so distinct CDR3 sequences, 28% seen once. The sequencing used PBMCs, collected at surgery. Receptors were obtained from a male donor with early-stage non-small cell lung cancer. The CDR3 runs from the conserved cysteine through the conserved F or W. Each record gives: clone size, D gene, V gene, J gene, CDR3 DNA, CDR3 protein. The D gene is left open where the match is weak. Clone size is shown for a subset of rows, as once, few, many or a class of expanded clone.

>medium-sized|TRBD1|TRBV29-1|TRBJ2-2
TGCAGCGTTGAAACACAGGGGGCCGGCGGGGAGCTGTTTTTT
CSVETQGAGGELFF
>medium-sized|TRBD1|TRBV19|TRBJ2-2
TGTGCCAGTAGATCCAGGGGGCTAGATACCGGGGAGCTGTTTTTT
CASRSRGLDTGELFF
>NA|NA|TRBV2|TRBJ1-5
TGTGCCAGCAAGGAGGCCCTTAGCAATCAGCCCCAGCATTTT
CASKEALSNQPQHF
>many|TRBD2|TRBV6-2/TRBV6-3|TRBJ2-3
TGTGCCAGCAAGGGACTAGCGGGCGATACGCAGTATTTT
CASKGLAGDTQYF
>medium-sized|NA|TRBV6-5|TRBJ1-2
TGTGCCAGCAAACATAAGACAGGTTTAAACTATGGCTACACCTTC
CASKHKTGLNYGYTF
>many|NA|TRBV10-3|TRBJ2-5
TGTGCCACAGGAGGGGTTGGGGAGACCCAGTACTTC
CATGGVGETQYF
>few|TRBD1|TRBV28|TRBJ2-5
TGTGCCAGCAGGGGGACAGGCCGCCAAGAGACCCAGTACTTC
CASRGTGRQETQYF
>NA|NA|TRBV5-1|TRBJ2-1
TGCGCCAGCAGACGGGTCAATGAGCAGTTCTTC
CASRRVNEQFF
>NA|NA|TRBV28|TRBJ2-5
TGTGCCAGCAGTTCCTCTGCGCTAGCCGAAGAGACCCAGTACTTC
CASSSSALAEETQYF
>NA|TRBD2|TRBV4-1|TRBJ2-1
TGCGCCAGCAGCCCCGGACTAGCGGACCCCTACAATGAGCAGTTCTTC
CASSPGLADPYNEQFF
>medium-sized|TRBD1|TRBV15|TRBJ2-5
TGTGCCACCAGCCCGGTTGCAGGGGGCGATCCAAAGACCCAGTACTTC
CATSPVAGGDPKTQYF
>NA|NA|TRBV6-5|TRBJ2-1
TGTGCCAGCAGTTGGGGCAAATACAATGAGCAGTTCTTC
CASSWGKYNEQFF
>medium-sized|NA|TRBV11-2|TRBJ1-6
TGTGCCAGCAGCCACGCACCGGGCACGGGGAATTCACCCCTCCACTTT
CASSHAPGTGNSPLHF
>NA|NA|TRBV7-2|TRBJ2-2
TGTGCCAGCAGCTTCCCTTTCGGGGAGCTGTTTTTT
CASSFPFGELFF
>NA|NA|TRBV12-3/TRBV12-4|TRBJ1-5
TGTGCCAGCAGCCAATCGGATCAGCCCCAGCATTTT
CASSQSDQPQHF
>NA|NA|TRBV11-1|TRBJ2-5
TGTGCCAGCAGCCCGGGACCTAGGGAGACCCAGTACTTC
CASSPGPRETQYF
>NA|NA|TRBV5-1|TRBJ1-1
TGCGCCAGCAGCCCGGAGGACGGTAGGATTGAAGCTTTCTTT
CASSPEDGRIEAFF
>medium-sized|NA|TRBV5-1|TRBJ2-3
TGCGCCAGCAGCCTCCTCACAGATACGCAGTATTTT
CASSLLTDTQYF
>medium-sized|NA|TRBV28|TRBJ2-7
TGTGCCAGCAGTCTGGACAGTCTTAGCTCCTACGAGCAGTACTTC
CASSLDSLSSYEQYF
>many|NA|TRBV7-9|TRBJ1-5
TGTGCCAGCAGCTTAGGGGGGGGCGAGGGGCCCCAGCATTTT
CASSLGGGEGPQHF
>NA|NA|TRBV12-5|TRBJ1-6
TGTGCTAGTGGTTTGGTAGCTAAGCGGACGGATGATAATTCACCCCTCCACTTT
CASGLVAKRTDDNSPLHF
>NA|TRBD1|TRBV20-1|TRBJ1-6
TGCAGTGCGCCAGGACAGGGGGCGGATACCTATAATTCACCCCTCCACTTT
CSAPGQGADTYNSPLHF
>medium-sized|TRBD1|TRBV20-1|TRBJ2-7
TGCAGTGCTAGAGGAGGCAGGGGGACCTACGAGCAGTACTTC
CSARGGRGTYEQYF
>NA|TRBD2|TRBV15|TRBJ2-3
TGTGCCACCAGCAGAGATAGTTGGGGGGGGGCAGATACGCAGTATTTT
CATSRDSWGGADTQYF
>medium-sized|NA|TRBV11-2|TRBJ2-3
TGTGCCAGCAGCCGTACGGGAAGCGGTACGCAGTATTTT
CASSRTGSGTQYF
>medium-sized|NA|TRBV7-9|TRBJ2-7
TGTGCCAGCAGCTCCCGAGGGGTACACTCCTACGAGCAGTACTTC
CASSSRGVHSYEQYF
>NA|TRBD1|TRBV7-2|TRBJ1-2
TGTGCCAGCAGCTTAAGATGGACAGGGAGTGGCTACACCTTC
CASSLRWTGSGYTF
>NA|TRBD1|TRBV5-4|TRBJ1-6
TGTGCCAGCAGCCCTCCGGGACAGGGGAACCCACCCCTCCACTTT
CASSPPGQGNPPLHF
>medium-sized|TRBD1|TRBV5-1|TRBJ2-1
TGCGCCAGCAGCCCCTCCTGGGGGACAGGCTACAATGAGCAGTTCTTC
CASSPSWGTGYNEQFF
>few|TRBD1|TRBV6-6|TRBJ2-3
TGTGCCAGCAGGGACTCGGGACAGCTCACAGATACGCAGTATTTT
CASRDSGQLTDTQYF
>NA|NA|TRBV6-2/TRBV6-3|TRBJ2-2
TGTGCCAGCCGGACCTCCACGGGGCTGAACACCGGGGAGCTGTTTTTT
CASRTSTGLNTGELFF
>NA|NA|TRBV18|TRBJ2-1
TGTGCCAGCTCACCGACTAGAGCACGGGATGAGCAGTTCTTC
CASSPTRARDEQFF
>few|NA|TRBV7-8|TRBJ2-1
TGTGCCAGCAGCTTAGGACCAGCTTCCTACAATGAGCAGTTCTTC
CASSLGPASYNEQFF
>few|NA|TRBV11-3|TRBJ2-5
TGTGCCAGCAGCTTAGTTCCGGAAGGGACCCAGTACTTC
CASSLVPEGTQYF
>medium-sized|NA|TRBV7-2|TRBJ1-5
TGTGCCAGCAGAAAAGAAATGAATCAGCCCCAGCATTTT
CASRKEMNQPQHF
>hyperexpanded|NA|TRBV3-1|TRBJ2-7
TGTGCCAGCAGCCAAGGAGACTACGAGCAGTACTTC
CASSQGDYEQYF
>medium-sized|NA|TRBV3-2|TRBJ2-2
TGTGCCAGCAGCTGCCGGACCTTACCCTTAACTACCGGGGAGCTGTTTTTT
CASSCRTLPLTTGELFF
>medium-sized|NA|TRBV5-6|TRBJ2-7
TGTGCCAGCAGCCGTGCGGTTTCCTACGAGCAGTACTTC
CASSRAVSYEQYF
>medium-sized|NA|TRBV30|TRBJ1-1
TGTGCCTGGAGTGTACCCAGGGGCGTTATGAACACTGAAGCTTTCTTT
CAWSVPRGVMNTEAFF
>NA|NA|TRBV9|TRBJ1-1
TGTGCCAGCAGCGTAGTCAAGGGGCAAGCTTTCTTT
CASSVVKGQAFF
>NA|NA|TRBV7-9|TRBJ2-1
TGTGCCAGCAGCTTAGACCCGGATGAGCAGTTCTTC
CASSLDPDEQFF
>many|TRBD1|TRBV10-3|TRBJ2-7
TGTGCCATCAGACAGGGGCCACGATACGAGCAGTACTTC
CAIRQGPRYEQYF
>many|NA|TRBV28|TRBJ1-1
TGTGCCACCCGGAGGGAAGATAGTACTTTCTTT
CATRREDSTFF
>NA|TRBD2|TRBV2|TRBJ2-1
TGTGTCAGCACGACTAGCGGGAGGGGGAATGAGCAGTTCTTC
CVSTTSGRGNEQFF
>NA|TRBD1|TRBV6-5|TRBJ2-1
TGTGCCAGCAGTTACTCGGACAGGGCCTCTTACAATGAGCAGTTCTTC
CASSYSDRASYNEQFF
>NA|TRBD2|TRBV25-1|TRBJ2-3
TGTGCCACCGAGCGGGAGGCGCCAGATACGCAGTATTTT
CATEREAPDTQYF
>NA|NA|TRBV29-1|TRBJ1-1
TGCAGCGTTGTAAGAGGGCTTGGTACTGAAGCTTTCTTT
CSVVRGLGTEAFF
>medium-sized|TRBD1|TRBV28|TRBJ2-5
TGTGCCAGCAGGCAGGGGGTGACCCAGTACTTC
CASRQGVTQYF
>NA|TRBD1|TRBV29-1|TRBJ2-1
TGCAGCGGGGGACAGACCAATGAGCAGTTCTTC
CSGGQTNEQFF
>NA|TRBD1|TRBV10-2|TRBJ1-1
TGCGCCAGCAGTGAGGCGGGAGGGGGCGGGTTTGTTGAAGCTTTCTTT
CASSEAGGGGFVEAFF
>medium-sized|NA|TRBV24-1|TRBJ2-3
TGTGCCACCGCCGGGTCCTATAGCACAGATACGCAGTATTTT
CATAGSYSTDTQYF
>many|NA|TRBV18|TRBJ2-1
TGTGCCAGCTCACCTTGGACGGGAGTCTTCGGCGATGAGCAGTTCTTC
CASSPWTGVFGDEQFF
>medium-sized|NA|TRBV11-2|TRBJ1-3
TGTGCCAGCAGCTTGGGAGGTATTAAAGGAAACACCATATATTTT
CASSLGGIKGNTIYF
>few|TRBD1|TRBV5-5|TRBJ1-5
TGTGCCAGCAGCTTGACACAGGGGCCCAATCAGCCCCAGCATTTT
CASSLTQGPNQPQHF
>medium-sized|NA|TRBV2|TRBJ2-3
TGTGCCAGCAAGGCGGCGACTAGCACAGATACGCAGTATTTT
CASKAATSTDTQYF
>once|TRBD1|TRBV11-2|TRBJ2-7
TGTGCCAGCAGCTTAGGCGCAGCAGGGGGCTCCTACGAGCAGTACTTC
CASSLGAAGGSYEQYF
>NA|NA|TRBV7-2|TRBJ2-5
TGTGCCAGCAGCTGGACCCGACAAGAGACCCAGTACTTC
CASSWTRQETQYF
>medium-sized|NA|TRBV5-1|TRBJ1-1
TGCGCCAGCAGCTTGGCCGCAGGGATGAACACTGAAGCTTTCTTT
CASSLAAGMNTEAFF
>NA|NA|TRBV29-1|TRBJ1-1
TGCAGCGTAGGGGTCAGCACTGAAGCTTTCTTT
CSVGVSTEAFF
>NA|NA|TRBV5-1|TRBJ2-5
TGCGCCAGCAGCTTGTTAGAGGGAATTGAAGAGACCCAGTACTTC
CASSLLEGIEETQYF